The clone carrying this T cell receptor (beta chain) was picked up a small number of times. Its antigen is as yet unknown. Germline values: CDR1 SEHNR, CDR2 FQNEAQ (reference sequence). V lost 9 bases and J 0 bases, leaving 14 bases between the germline ends. This CDR3 is 14 amino acids long. The investigators reverse transcribed all of the isolated RNA, so they sequenced expressed TCRB transcripts. Measured with immunoSEQ multiplex PCR; TCRdb has only the in-frame clones, and not every one. The sample gives hundreds of thousands of clones, 13% of which show up once; about 0.02% is in the top ten. This entry comes from a study of beta chain features in type 1 diabetes. Findings of the study overall: Shortening of TCRB CDR3s, moderate but significant, appeared in all four CD4+ subsets of Type 1 diabetes patients.

The receptor comes from a man younger than 30 with type 1 diabetes. The V and J genes are TRBV7-9 and TRBJ1-1; D uncertain. Sequencing was carried out using naive CD4+ T cells from blood. CDR3 DNA: TGTGCCAGTACCCCGACCGCGATGAACACTGAAGCTTTCTTT. Its protein is CASTPTAMNTEAFF. Filled out from reference TRBV7-9 and TRBJ1-1, the complete variable domain reads DTGVSQNPRHKITKRGQNVTFRCDPISEHNRLYWYRQTLGQGPEFLTYFQNEAQLEKSRLLSDRFSAERPKGSFSTLEIQRTEQGDSAMYLCASTPTAMNTEAFFGQGTRLTVV.